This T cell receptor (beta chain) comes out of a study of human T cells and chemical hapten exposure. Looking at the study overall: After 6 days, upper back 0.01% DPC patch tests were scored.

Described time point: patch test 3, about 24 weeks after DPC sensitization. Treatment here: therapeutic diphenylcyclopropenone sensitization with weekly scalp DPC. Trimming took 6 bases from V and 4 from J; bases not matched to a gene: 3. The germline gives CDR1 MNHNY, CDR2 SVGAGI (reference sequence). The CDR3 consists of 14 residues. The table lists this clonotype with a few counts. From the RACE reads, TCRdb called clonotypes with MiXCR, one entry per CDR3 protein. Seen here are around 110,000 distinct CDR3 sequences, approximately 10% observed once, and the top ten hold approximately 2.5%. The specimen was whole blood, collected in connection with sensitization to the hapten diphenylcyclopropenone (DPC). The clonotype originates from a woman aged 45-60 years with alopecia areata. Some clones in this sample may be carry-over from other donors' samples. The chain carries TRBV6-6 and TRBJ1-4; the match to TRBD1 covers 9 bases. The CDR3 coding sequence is TGTGCCAGCAGCCGGGACAGGGTTAATGAAAAACTGTTTTTT. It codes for CASSRDRVNEKLFF.